Listed here is a single T cell receptor (beta chain). The data belong to a study of blood T cell repertoires in COVID-19. The overall study: Sites across the United States, Italy and Spain contributed samples from acute and convalescent COVID-19. PBMCs, B-cell-depleted T cells, or T cells provided the cDNA or gDNA that made up the material.

The CDR3 consists of 15 residues. In germline, CDR1 is LNHNV, CDR2 YYDKDF (reference sequence). V was cut by 1 base and J by 4 bases, with 10 bases left in between. Source study methods: Amplification of reference gene primers provided the estimated nucleated cell counts. Clones were read by immunoSEQ multiplex PCR, and TCRdb kept only the in-frame ones, dropping some. That table furnishes V, J and clone size, whereas the DNA furnished D and trimming. The sample lists a few hundred thousand clones; about 90% were seen once. This sequence joins TRBV15 and TRBJ2-2; the D is unclear. The sequence came from a man aged 18 to 30 with active or convalescent COVID-19. The sample was peripheral blood. The CDR3, as DNA: TGTGCCACCAGCAGAGCTTCTCACAGCACCGGGGAGCTGTTTTTT. Amino acid sequence: CATSRASHSTGELFF.